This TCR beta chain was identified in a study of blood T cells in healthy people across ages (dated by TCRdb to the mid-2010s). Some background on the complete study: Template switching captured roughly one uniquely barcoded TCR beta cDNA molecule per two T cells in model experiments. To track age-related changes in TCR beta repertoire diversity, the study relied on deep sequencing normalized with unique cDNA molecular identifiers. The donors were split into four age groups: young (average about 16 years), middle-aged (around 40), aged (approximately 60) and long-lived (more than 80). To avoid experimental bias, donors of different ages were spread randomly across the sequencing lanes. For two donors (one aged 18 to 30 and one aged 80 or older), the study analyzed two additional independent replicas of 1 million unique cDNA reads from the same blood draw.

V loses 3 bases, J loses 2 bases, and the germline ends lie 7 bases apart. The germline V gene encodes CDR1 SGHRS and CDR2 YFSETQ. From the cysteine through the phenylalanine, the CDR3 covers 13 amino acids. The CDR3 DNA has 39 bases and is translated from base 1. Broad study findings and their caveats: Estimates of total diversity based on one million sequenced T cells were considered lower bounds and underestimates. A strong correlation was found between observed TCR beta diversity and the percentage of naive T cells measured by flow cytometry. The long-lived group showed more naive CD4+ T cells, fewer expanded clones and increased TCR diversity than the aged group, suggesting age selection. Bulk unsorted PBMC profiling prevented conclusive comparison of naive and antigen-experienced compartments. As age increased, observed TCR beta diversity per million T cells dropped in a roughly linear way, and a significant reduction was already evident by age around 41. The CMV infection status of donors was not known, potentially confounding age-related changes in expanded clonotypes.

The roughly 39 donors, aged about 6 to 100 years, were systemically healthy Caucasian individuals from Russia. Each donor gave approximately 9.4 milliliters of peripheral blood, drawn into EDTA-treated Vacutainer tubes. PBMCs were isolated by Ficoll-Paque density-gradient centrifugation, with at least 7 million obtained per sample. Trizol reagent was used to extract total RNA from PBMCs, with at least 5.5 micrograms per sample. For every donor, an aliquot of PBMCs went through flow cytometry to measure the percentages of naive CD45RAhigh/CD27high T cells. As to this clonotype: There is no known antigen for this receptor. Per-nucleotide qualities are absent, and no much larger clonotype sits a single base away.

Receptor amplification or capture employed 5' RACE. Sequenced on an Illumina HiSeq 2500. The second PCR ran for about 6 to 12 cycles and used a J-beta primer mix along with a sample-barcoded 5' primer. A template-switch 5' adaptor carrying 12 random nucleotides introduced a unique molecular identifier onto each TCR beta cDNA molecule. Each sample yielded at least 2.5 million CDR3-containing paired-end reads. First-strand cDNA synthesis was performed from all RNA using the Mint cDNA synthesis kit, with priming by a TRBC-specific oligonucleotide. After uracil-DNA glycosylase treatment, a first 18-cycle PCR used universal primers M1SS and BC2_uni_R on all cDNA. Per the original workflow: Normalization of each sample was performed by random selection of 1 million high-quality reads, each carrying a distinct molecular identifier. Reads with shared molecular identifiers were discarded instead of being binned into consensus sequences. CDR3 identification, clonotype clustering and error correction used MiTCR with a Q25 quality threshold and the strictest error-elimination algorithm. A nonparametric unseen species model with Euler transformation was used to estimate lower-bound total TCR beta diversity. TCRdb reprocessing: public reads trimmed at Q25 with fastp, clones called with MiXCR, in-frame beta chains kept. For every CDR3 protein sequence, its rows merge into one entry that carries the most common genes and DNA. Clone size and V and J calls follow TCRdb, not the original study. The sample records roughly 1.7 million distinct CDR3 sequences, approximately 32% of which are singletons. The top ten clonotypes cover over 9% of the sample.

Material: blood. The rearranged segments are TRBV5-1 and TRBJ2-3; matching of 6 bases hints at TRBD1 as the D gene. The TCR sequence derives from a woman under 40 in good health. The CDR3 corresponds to CASSWTVTDTQYF. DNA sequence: TGCGCCAGCAGCTGGACAGTCACAGATACGCAGTATTTT. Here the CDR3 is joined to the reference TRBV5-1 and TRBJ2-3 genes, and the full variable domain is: KAGVTQTPRYLIKTRGQQVTLSCSPISGHRSVSWYQQTPGQGLQFLFEYFSETQRNKGNFPGRFSGRQFSNSRSEMNVSTLELGDSALYLCASSWTVTDTQYFGPGTRLTVL.